This TCR beta chain was documented in a study of shared clonotypes between healthy human individuals. Germline CDR1 and CDR2: MDHEN and SYDVKM. The ends lost 3 bases at V and 5 bases at J; junction bases unmatched: 11. This CDR3 has 16 residues. Using immunoSEQ multiplex PCR, the repertoire was profiled, and TCRdb retains in-frame clones only, with some absent. The data hold under 2,500,000 clones, with approximately 96% observed a single time. The V gene is TRBV28, the J gene TRBJ1-1, with 8 bases aligning to TRBD1. The TCR sequence derives from a man younger than 35 in good health. Sequenced input: naive CD4+ T cells sorted from blood. Subset of the sample: CD45RA+ positively selected. The CDR3 is CASSFRGAGGRTEAFF. CDR3 DNA sequence: TGTGCCAGCAGTTTTAGGGGGGCAGGGGGCCGGACTGAAGCTTTCTTT.